This T cell receptor (beta chain) was identified in a study of T cells in Graves' hyperthyroidism and ophthalmopathy. The junction had 10 bases not matched to a gene; V was cut back by 4 bases and J by 1 base. Germline CDR1 and CDR2: LGHDT and YNNKEL (reference sequence). The CDR3 spans 17 residues. In this sample, this clonotype turned up many times. TCR beta CDR3 sequences were amplified from RNA transcripts. A set of HTBI primers served as the primers for a first-round RT-PCR of the TCR CDR3. One entry per CDR3 protein, called by TCRdb with MiXCR from the multiplex PCR reads. The data contain roughly 400,000 distinct CDR3 sequences, roughly 13% of them singletons.

This receptor was taken from a man between 45 and 60 years old with Graves' ophthalmopathy. The sequencing sample was made of blood. The chain employs TRBV3-1 and TRBJ2-1, with 7 bases identical to TRBD2. CDR3 sequence reads: CASSRGHPSGSYNEQFF. The CDR3 coding sequence is TGTGCCAGCAGCCGAGGCCACCCTAGCGGATCCTACAATGAGCAGTTCTTC.